Below, one T cell receptor (beta chain) is given with its context. Its antigen is not known. Trimming removed 7 bases at V and 13 bases at J, with 14 bases between. Germline values: CDR1 MNHNY, CDR2 SVGAGI (reference sequence). This CDR3 has 12 amino acids. The sample originates from a study of blood T cells in healthy people across ages. The study, taken as a whole, reports: Lack of knowledge of donor CMV status possibly confounded expanded clonotype changes.

Next came a second PCR, run for about 6 to 11 cycles, which used a sample-barcoded 5' primer along with a J-beta primer mix. All cDNA molecules were each tagged by a template-switch adaptor with 12 random nucleotides. Per-sample output comprised a minimum of 2.5 million paired-end reads containing CDR3. TCRdb reanalysed the 5' RACE reads using MiXCR and keeps one entry per CDR3 protein. The sample records roughly 2 million distinct CDR3 sequences, about 50% being singletons. The chain links TRBV6-6 to TRBJ1-6; D ambiguous. The sequence came from a middle-aged woman in good health. Sequencing used blood. The CDR3 DNA reads TGTGCCAGCACCCTCATGGGTTGGCCCCTCCACTTT. It encodes CASTLMGWPLHF.